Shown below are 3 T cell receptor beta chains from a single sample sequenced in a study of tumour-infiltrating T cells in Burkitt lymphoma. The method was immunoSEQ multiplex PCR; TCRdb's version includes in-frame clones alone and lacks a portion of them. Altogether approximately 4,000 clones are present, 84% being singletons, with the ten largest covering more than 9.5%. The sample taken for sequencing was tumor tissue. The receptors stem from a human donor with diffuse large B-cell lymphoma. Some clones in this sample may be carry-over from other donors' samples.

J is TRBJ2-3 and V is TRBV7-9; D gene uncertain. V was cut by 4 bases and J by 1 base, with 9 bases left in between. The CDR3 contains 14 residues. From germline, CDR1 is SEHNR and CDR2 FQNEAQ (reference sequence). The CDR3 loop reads CASSSFRGTDTQYF. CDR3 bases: TGTGCCAGCAGCTCCTTTCGAGGCACAGATACGCAGTATTTT. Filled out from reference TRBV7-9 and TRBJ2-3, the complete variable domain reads DTGVSQNPRHKITKRGQNVTFRCDPISEHNRLYWYRQTLGQGPEFLTYFQNEAQLEKSRLLSDRFSAERPKGSFSTLEIQRTEQGDSAMYLCASSSFRGTDTQYFGPGTRLTVL.

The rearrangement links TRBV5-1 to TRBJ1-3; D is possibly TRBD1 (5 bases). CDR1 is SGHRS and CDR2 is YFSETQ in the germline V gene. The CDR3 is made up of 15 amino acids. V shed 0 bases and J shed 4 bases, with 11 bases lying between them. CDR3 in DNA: TGCGCCAGCAGCTTGGCCGCGACAGCAGGAAACACCATATATTTT. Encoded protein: CASSLAATAGNTIYF.

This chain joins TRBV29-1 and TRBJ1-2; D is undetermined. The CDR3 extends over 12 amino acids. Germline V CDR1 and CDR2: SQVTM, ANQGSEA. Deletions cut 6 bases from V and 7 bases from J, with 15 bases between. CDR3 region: CSVDKLAPGYTF. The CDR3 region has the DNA TGCAGCGTAGACAAACTAGCTCCTGGCTACACCTTC.